This TCR beta chain was captured in a study of beta chain features in type 1 diabetes. The overall study: Age and gender were similar between patients and healthy donors, as were cell yields.

This clone was seen a handful of times. Other DNA sequences within the sample encode an identical CDR3. Expressed TCRB transcripts were sequenced because the isolated RNA had all been reverse transcribed beforehand. Clones were read by immunoSEQ multiplex PCR, and TCRdb kept only the in-frame ones, dropping some. The sample lists around 500,000 clones; about an eighth were seen once. The sequencing sample was made of naive CD4+ T cells from blood. The sequence came from a woman between 18 and 29 years old in good health.

CDR3 bases: TGCGCCAGCAGCCGTGGGGACGAAACCCAAGAGACCCAGTACTTC. Encoded protein: CASSRGDETQETQYF. The V and J genes are TRBV4-1 and TRBJ2-5; either TRBD1 or TRBD2 may supply D (5 bases each). Per germline, CDR1 MGHRA and CDR2 YSYEKL. The V end was cut by 4 bases, the J end by 1 base, with 13 bases between. This CDR3 has 15 residues.